The clone carrying this T cell receptor (beta chain) has just a few counts. Noted treatment: preoperative locoregional IRX-2 cytokine immunotherapy. These data come from a study of preoperative IRX-2 immunotherapy in early breast cancer. The repertoire was sequenced with immunoSEQ multiplex PCR; TCRdb's copy has only in-frame clones and lacks some. Found here are some 19,000 clones, approximately 86% of them singletons; the top ten hold about 1.2%. Germline V gene data show CDR1 as SGHDN and CDR2 as FVKESK. With 4 bases clipped from V and 7 bases from J, the junction kept 6 bases outside the gene matches. The length of the CDR3 is 15 residues.

The receptor comes from a human donor with breast cancer. V gene TRBV14 combines with J gene TRBJ2-1, with TRBD2 matching over 11 bases. Specimen: lymph node tissue, collected after IRX-2 immunotherapy. CDR3 in amino acids: CASSPMTSGVNEQFF. The CDR3 DNA sequence: TGTGCCAGCAGCCCAATGACTAGCGGGGTAAATGAGCAGTTCTTC.